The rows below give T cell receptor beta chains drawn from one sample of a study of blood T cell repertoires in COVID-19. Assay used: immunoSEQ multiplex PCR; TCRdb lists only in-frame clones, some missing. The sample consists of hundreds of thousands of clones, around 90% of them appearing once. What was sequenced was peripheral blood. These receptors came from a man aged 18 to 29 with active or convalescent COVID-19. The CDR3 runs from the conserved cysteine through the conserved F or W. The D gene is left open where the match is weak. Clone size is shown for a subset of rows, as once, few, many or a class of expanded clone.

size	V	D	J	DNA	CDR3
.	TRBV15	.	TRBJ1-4	TGTGCCACCAGCAGAGAGGCGGGCGTGCTGCTAACGGAGGAACTGTTTTTT	CATSREAGVLLTEELFF
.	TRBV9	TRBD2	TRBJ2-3	TGTGCCAGCAGCGTAGGGGTTAGCGGGGAGACAGATACGCAGTATTTT	CASSVGVSGETDTQYF
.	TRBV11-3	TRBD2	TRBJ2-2	TGTGCCAGCAGCTTAGATGGCCTAGCGGCCCCCACCGGGGAGCTGTTTTTT	CASSLDGLAAPTGELFF
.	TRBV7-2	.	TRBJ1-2	TGTGCCAGCAGCTTACGGTCCAGGAACTATGGCTACACCTTC	CASSLRSRNYGYTF
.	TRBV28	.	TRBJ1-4	TGTGCCAGCAGTTTTGGCAGGGGAAAAATTGATGAAAAACTGTTTTTT	CASSFGRGKIDEKLFF
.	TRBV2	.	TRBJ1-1	TGTGCCAGCAGTGAAGACCGGGTTCATTTCTTT	CASSEDRVHFF
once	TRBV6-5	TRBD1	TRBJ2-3	TGTGCCAGCAGTATGTCAGGGGGTAGAGATACGCAGTATTTT	CASSMSGGRDTQYF
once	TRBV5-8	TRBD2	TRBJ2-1	TGTGCCAGCAGCCTGGGACTAGCGCTCACCTCCTACAATGAGCAGTTCTTC	CASSLGLALTSYNEQFF
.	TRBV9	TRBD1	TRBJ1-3	TGTGCCAGCAGCACCGGGACAGGGGCGCGGGGAAACACCATATATTTT	CASSTGTGARGNTIYF
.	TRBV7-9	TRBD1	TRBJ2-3	TGTGCCAGCAGCTCGACAGGGGGGAACACAGATACGCAGTATTTT	CASSSTGGNTDTQYF
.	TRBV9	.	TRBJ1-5	TGTGCCAGCAGCCCGGGGTCAGGTCAGTTGCAGCCCCAGCATTTT	CASSPGSGQLQPQHF
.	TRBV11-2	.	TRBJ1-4	TGTGCCAGCAGCTTAGATGGCCTTTCAGGGGTAGGCGAAAAACTGTTTTTT	CASSLDGLSGVGEKLFF
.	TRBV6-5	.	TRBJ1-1	TGTGCCAGCAGGAAGGGCCAGGGGAACACTGAAGCTTTCTTT	CASRKGQGNTEAFF
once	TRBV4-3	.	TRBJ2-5	TGCGCCAGCAGCCAAGAGCGGGAGACCCAGTACTTC	CASSQERETQYF
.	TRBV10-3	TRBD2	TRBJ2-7	TGTGCCATCAGCTCGGCGGGAGTGGGCTACGAGCAGTACTTC	CAISSAGVGYEQYF
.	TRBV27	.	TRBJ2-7	TGTGCCAGTTCGGACACGATATCCTACGAGCAGTACTTC	CASSDTISYEQYF
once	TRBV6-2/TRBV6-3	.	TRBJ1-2	TGTGCCAGCAGTTATCCGTCGGTAGCTAACTATGGCTACACCTTC	CASSYPSVANYGYTF
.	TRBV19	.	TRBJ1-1	TGTGCCAGTATGAGGGGACTGGGCACTGAAGCTTTCTTT	CASMRGLGTEAFF
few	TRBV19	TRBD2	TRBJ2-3	TGTGCCAGTAGTCCCCCCGCGCGGGGGGGCCCGAATACGCAGTATTTT	CASSPPARGGPNTQYF
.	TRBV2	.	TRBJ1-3	TGTGCCAGCAGTGGTATGGTCCTTGCGAACACCATATATTTT	CASSGMVLANTIYF
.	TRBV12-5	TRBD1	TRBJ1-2	TGTGCTAGTGGTTTGGAATCAGGGGGCCGTAACTATGGCTACACCTTC	CASGLESGGRNYGYTF
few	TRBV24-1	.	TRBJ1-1	TGTGCCACCAGTGACTACGACAGGACTGAAGCTTTCTTT	CATSDYDRTEAFF
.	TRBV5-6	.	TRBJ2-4	TGTGCCAGCAGCTTGGCGACAGCAGAACTAGCCAAAAACATTCAGTACTTC	CASSLATAELAKNIQYF
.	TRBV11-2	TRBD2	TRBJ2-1	TGTGCCAGCAGACTAGCGGGGCCTAGCTCCTACAATGAGCAGTTCTTC	CASRLAGPSSYNEQFF
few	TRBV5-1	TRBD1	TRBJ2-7	TGCGCCAGCAGCTCACAGGGGTTTGACGAGCAGTACTTC	CASSSQGFDEQYF
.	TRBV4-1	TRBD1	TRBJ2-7	TGCGCCAGCAGCCGCCGGGACAGGGGGCACGAGCAGTACTTC	CASSRRDRGHEQYF
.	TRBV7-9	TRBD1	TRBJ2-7	TGTGCCAGCAGCCTCCGACAGGGCTACGAGCAGTACTTC	CASSLRQGYEQYF
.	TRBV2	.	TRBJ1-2	TGTGCCAGCAGTGAAGAGCAGGGGCCCCACTATGGCTACACCTTC	CASSEEQGPHYGYTF
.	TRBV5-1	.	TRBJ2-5	TGCGCCAGCAGCTTGGAGCGACACCAAGAGACCCAGTACTTC	CASSLERHQETQYF